Reported below is one TCR beta chain. The authors loaded roughly 200 ng DNA, 25,000 to 30,000 T cell genomes, into sorted-subset replicate PCRs. TCRdb's copy holds only in-frame clones and misses some; the assay was immunoSEQ multiplex PCR. The sample consists of approximately 810,000 clones, 80% to 95% of them appearing once. CD45RO-negative CD8 cells positively selected for CCR7 made up the naive population, which excluded terminally differentiated effector memory CD45RA+ cells. These data are taken from a study of shared clonotypes between healthy human individuals. Study as a whole: Three CD4 naive, three CD4 memory, two CD8 naive and one CD8 memory plate were used per donor.

CDR1 and CDR2 from the germline V gene are MDHEN and SYDVKM. Trimming removed 5 bases from V and 5 bases from J; junction bases left unmatched: 15. The CDR3 length is 19 residues. Sample: naive CD8+ T cells sorted from blood. The TCR sequence derives from a man between 25 and 39 years old in good health. The rearrangement uses TRBV28 and TRBJ2-2, with 12 bases matching TRBD2. The CDR3 sequence is CASSPGPSGRDFGTGELFF. For the CDR3, the DNA is TGTGCCAGCAGTCCTGGACCTAGCGGGAGGGATTTTGGGACCGGGGAGCTGTTTTTT.